Listed here are 18 T cell receptor beta chains from one sample, sequenced in a study of vaccination effects on CD4 cells after COVID-19. With nine to eleven days of culture completed, CD4+ T cells were isolated. This person's SARS-CoV-2 infection, confirmed by PCR, occurred between March and December 2020. Participants each got two BNT162b2 or mRNA-1273 vaccine doses. The repertoire was sequenced with immunoSEQ multiplex PCR; TCRdb's copy has only in-frame clones and lacks some. The data contain around 50,000 clones, around three quarters of them singletons. These receptors are not linked to any known antigen. The source material was CD4+ T cells from PBMCs cultured without peptide, sampled after COVID-19 vaccination. These TCRs come from a human donor who had a prior SARS-CoV-2 infection.

The CDR3 protein is CATSQGYEQYF. The CDR3 DNA is TGTGCCACCAGTCAGGGTTACGAGCAGTACTTC. This chain connects TRBV24-1 to TRBJ2-7; D is possibly TRBD1 (5 bases). V lost 6 bases and J 4 bases, leaving 6 bases between the germline ends. This CDR3 contains 11 residues. CDR1 is KGHDR and CDR2 is SFDVKD in the germline V gene.

The rearrangement links TRBV5-6 to TRBJ2-7, with 11 bases identical to TRBD2. The V gene's germline CDR1 is SGHDT and CDR2 YYEEEE. The CDR3 has 16 amino acids. The junction had 5 bases not matched to a gene; V was cut back by 0 bases and J by 3 bases. The CDR3 nucleotides read TGTGCCAGCAGCTTGGCACTAGCGGGGGCCCTCTACGAGCAGTACTTC. Protein product: CASSLALAGALYEQYF.

This sequence joins TRBV5-4 and TRBJ2-5; 9 positions match TRBD1. CDR1 SGHNT and CDR2 YYREEE come from the germline V gene (reference sequence). V dropped 5 bases and J dropped 4; count of bases not matched to a gene: 6. The CDR3 extends over 14 amino acids. As DNA, the CDR3 is TGTGCCAGCAGACGACAGGGGGTACGAGAGACCCAGTACTTC. It yields the protein CASRRQGVRETQYF.

This clone appeared once. V and J are TRBV18 and TRBJ1-4; 9 bases agree with TRBD1. This CDR3 has 17 residues. Germline V CDR1 and CDR2: KGHSH, LQKENI. V lost 3 bases to trimming and J lost 8 bases; unmatched junction nucleotides: 13. The CDR3 sequence is CASSPFRPGQGLEKLFF. In DNA, the CDR3 is TGTGCCAGCTCACCGTTTAGGCCGGGACAGGGCCTGGAAAAACTGTTTTTT.

The V gene is TRBV20-1, the J gene TRBJ2-1; D is perhaps TRBD2 (5 bases). The V gene lost 3 bases and the J gene lost 0 bases, with 9 bases spanning the gap. This CDR3 contains 14 residues. Germline CDR1 and CDR2: DFQATT and SNEGSKA (reference sequence). The CDR3: CSASLGSSYNEQFF. The CDR3 coding sequence is TGCAGTGCTAGTTTGGGGAGCTCCTACAATGAGCAGTTCTTC.

This rearrangement joins TRBV4-2 to TRBJ2-2; 7 nucleotides align to TRBD2. Per germline, CDR1 LGHNA and CDR2 YNFKEQ. Losses at the gene ends were 4 bases for V and 1 base for J; bases not matched to a gene: 3. The CDR3 consists of 15 residues. The CDR3 DNA is TGTGCCAGCAGCCCTTCGGGGGGGAACACCGGGGAGCTGTTTTTT. The encoded protein is CASSPSGGNTGELFF.

The sample holds a few counts of this clone. V usage is TRBV7-9 and J usage is TRBJ2-7; D might be TRBD2 (5 bases). Germline CDR1 SEHNR, CDR2 FQNEAQ (reference sequence). Trimming pared 7 bases from V and 6 bases from J, leaving 22 bases between. The CDR3 contains 15 residues. CDR3 protein: CASNHNFGDAGEQYF. CDR3 DNA sequence: TGTGCCAGCAACCACAATTTCGGGGATGCAGGCGAGCAGTACTTC. The full variable domain, rest sourced from reference TRBV7-9 and TRBJ2-7, is DTGVSQNPRHKITKRGQNVTFRCDPISEHNRLYWYRQTLGQGPEFLTYFQNEAQLEKSRLLSDRFSAERPKGSFSTLEIQRTEQGDSAMYLCASNHNFGDAGEQYFGPGTRLTVT.

This chain links TRBV11-1 with TRBJ2-1; 8 nucleotides align to TRBD2. The germline V gene has CDR1 SGHAT and CDR2 FQDESV (reference sequence). This CDR3 spans 15 amino acids. The junction had 7 bases not matched to a gene; V was cut back by 5 bases and J by 4 bases. The CDR3 DNA sequence: TGTGCCAGCAGCCAAAAGCGGGGGCTATACAATGAGCAGTTCTTC. The encoded protein is CASSQKRGLYNEQFF. The full variable domain, completed using reference TRBV11-1 and TRBJ2-1, is EAEVAQSPRYKITEKSQAVAFWCDPISGHATLYWYRQILGQGPELLVQFQDESVVDDSQLPKDRFSAERLKGVDSTLKIQPAELGDSAMYLCASSQKRGLYNEQFFGPGTRLTVL.

The chain has TRBV4-2 and TRBJ2-3; D is unresolved. The V gene's germline CDR1 is LGHNA and CDR2 YNFKEQ. V shed 8 bases and J shed 4 bases, with 16 bases lying between them. The CDR3 spans 14 residues. This CDR3 reads CASGIRLWSDTQYF. The CDR3 bases are TGTGCCAGCGGAATTCGGCTTTGGTCAGATACGCAGTATTTT.

The chain couples TRBV7-9 to TRBJ2-2; TRBD1 matches at 11 bases. This CDR3 is 18 amino acids long. J gave up 4 bases and V 2 bases, and 9 bases lay outside the gene matches. CDR1 is SEHNR, CDR2 FQNEAQ, per germline (reference sequence). Written as DNA, the CDR3 is TGTGCCAGCAGCTTATGGGGATCCGGGACAGGGGGCACCGGGGAGCTGTTTTTT. Protein sequence: CASSLWGSGTGGTGELFF.

The V and J genes are TRBV6-5 and TRBJ2-7; TRBD2 is a possible D gene (5 bases). This CDR3 is 14 amino acids long. With 4 bases removed from V and 0 bases from J, the gap between germline ends came to 10 bases. The germline CDR1 and CDR2 sequences are MNHEY and SVGAGI. The CDR3 loop reads CASSSDWGSYEQYF. The CDR3 DNA sequence: TGTGCCAGCAGTTCGGACTGGGGCTCCTACGAGCAGTACTTC.

V and J are TRBV4-2 and TRBJ1-1; D remains ambiguous. Trimming removed 1 base at V and 5 bases at J, with 17 bases between. Germline loops: CDR1 LGHNA, CDR2 YNFKEQ. This CDR3 spans 16 amino acids. CDR3 bases: TGTGCCAGCAGCCAAGGACCAACTCGAGCTACTACTGAAGCTTTCTTT. It yields the protein CASSQGPTRATTEAFF.

The CDR3 coding sequence is TGCGCCAGCAGCTTGTTGGACAGGGGAGAGAATTCACCCCTCCACTTT. It codes for CASSLLDRGENSPLHF. The rearrangement uses TRBV5-1 and TRBJ1-6; 9 bases are a match to TRBD1. With V trimmed by 1 base and J by 7 bases, 6 bases remained unmatched. CDR1 SGHRS and CDR2 YFSETQ come from the germline V gene. This CDR3 comprises 16 residues.

The chain carries TRBV7-9 and TRBJ2-3; D may be TRBD1 (5 bases). CDR3 length: 14 amino acids. Germline loops: CDR1 SEHNR, CDR2 FQNEAQ (reference sequence). Trimming removed 2 bases from V and 1 base from J, with 7 bases in between. CDR3 coding DNA: TGTGCCAGCAGCTTATTAGGGGGCACAGATACGCAGTATTTT. This codes for CASSLLGGTDTQYF.

The chain links TRBV12-2 to TRBJ2-7; TRBD2 is the table's D call, not checked against the DNA. TRBV12-2 is a recognized pseudogene. This CDR3 is built from 21 residues. CDR3: CASRLIAPPVTSGRALYEQYF. For the CDR3, the DNA is TGTGCAAGTCGCTTAATCGCCCCCCCCGTGACTAGCGGGAGGGCCCTGTACGAGCAGTACTTC.

V and J are TRBV5-6 and TRBJ1-5; TRBD1 might be the D (6 bases). CDR1 is SGHDT, CDR2 YYEEEE, per germline. V lost 1 base, J lost 0 bases, and 14 bases lay in between. This CDR3 has 17 amino acids. As DNA, the CDR3 is TGTGCCAGCAGCTTGATGGAGGACAGATATAGCAATCAGCCCCAGCATTTT. Translated, it gives CASSLMEDRYSNQPQHF. Using reference TRBV5-6 and TRBJ1-5 for the parts outside the CDR3, the full variable domain is DAGVTQSPTHLIKTRGQQVTLRCSPKSGHDTVSWYQQALGQGPQFIFQYYEEEERQRGNFPDRFSGHQFPNYSSELNVNALLLGDSALYLCASSLMEDRYSNQPQHFGDGTRLSIL.

The chain carries TRBV4-3 and TRBJ2-7; D is perhaps TRBD1 or TRBD2 (6 bases each). Trimming stripped 1 base from V and 4 bases from J, with 17 bases between. The CDR3 contains 16 residues. In germline, CDR1 is LGHNA, CDR2 YSLEER. In DNA form, the CDR3 reads TGCGCCAGCAGCCAAGGGGGGGCCCTTACAACTTACGAGCAGTACTTC. This gives the protein CASSQGGALTTYEQYF.

This rearrangement joins TRBV23-1 to TRBJ2-1; 15 bases line up with TRBD2. TRBV23-1 is known as an ORF, though its function is uncertain. The V segment lost 3 bases and the J segment 10 bases; nucleotides outside the gene matches: 22. The CDR3 loop spans 21 amino acids. For the CDR3, the DNA is TGCGCCAGCAGTCAGCCCAATCTGTACGGCGGACTAGCGGGGGGGCGTAGGGAGCAGTTCTTC. It yields the protein CASSQPNLYGGLAGGRREQFF.